These 27 T cell receptor beta chains were all obtained from the same sample, sequenced in a study of radiotherapy plus CTLA-4 blockade in lung cancer. The table came from immunoSEQ multiplex PCR; TCRdb's copy has only in-frame clones and leaves some out. The sample carries around 100,000 clones, roughly 74% recorded once. The input for sequencing was peripheral blood, taken from a patient treated with radiotherapy plus ipilimumab. These receptors were collected from a human donor with non-small cell lung cancer who had a partial response to radiotherapy plus ipilimumab. Some clones in this sample may be carry-over from other donors' samples.

This clone was counted a single time. The V gene is TRBV30, the J gene TRBJ2-7; tentative D call: TRBD1 (6 bases). The ends were cut back, 1 base at V and 5 bases at J, with 12 bases in the middle. Germline V gene sequence: CDR1 GTSNPN, CDR2 SVGIG (reference sequence). CDR3 length: 13 residues. CDR3 protein: CAWSGQVRNEQYF. The CDR3, as DNA: TGTGCCTGGAGTGGACAGGTTAGAAACGAGCAGTACTTC. Based on the CDR3 plus reference TRBV30 and TRBJ2-7, the full variable domain is SQTIHQWPATLVQPVGSPLSLECTVEGTSNPNLYWYRQAAGRGLQLLFYSVGIGQISSEVPQNLSASRPQDRQFILSSKKLLLSDSGFYLCAWSGQVRNEQYFGPGTRLTVT.

This rearrangement joins TRBV11-3 to TRBJ2-1; TRBD2 might be the D (7 bases). CDR1 and CDR2 from the germline V gene are SGHNT and YENEEA. The ends were cut back, 8 bases at V and 0 bases at J, with 11 bases in the middle. CDR3 length equals 14 residues. In nucleotides, the CDR3 is TGTGCCAGCCGCGGGGGCGGCTCCTACAATGAGCAGTTCTTC. Its translation is CASRGGGSYNEQFF. Based on the CDR3 plus reference TRBV11-3 and TRBJ2-1, the full variable domain is EAGVVQSPRYKIIEKKQPVAFWCNPISGHNTLYWYLQNLGQGPELLIRYENEEAVDDSQLPKDRFSAERLKGVDSTLKIQPAELGDSAVYLCASRGGGSYNEQFFGPGTRLTVL.

V usage is TRBV30 and J usage is TRBJ1-4, with D perhaps matching TRBD1 (6 bases). CDR1 and CDR2 (germline): GTSNPN, SVGIG (reference sequence). With 4 bases removed from V and 0 bases from J, the gap between germline ends came to 9 bases. The CDR3 is 14 residues long. This CDR3 reads CAWNRAATNEKLFF. In DNA form, the CDR3 reads TGTGCCTGGAACAGGGCGGCAACTAATGAAAAACTGTTTTTT.

This chain joins TRBV6-1 and TRBJ2-1; 8 nucleotides align to TRBD2. Germline-derived CDR1 and CDR2 are MNHNS and SASEGT. V was pared by 4 bases and J by 4 bases, with 6 bases of the junction left unmatched. The CDR3 length is 15 residues. The CDR3 bases are TGTGCCAGCAGTGCGGGGACTAGTGTATACAATGAGCAGTTCTTC. Residues: CASSAGTSVYNEQFF.

The V call is TRBV4-1, the J call TRBJ1-5; tentatively, D is TRBD1 (5 bases). Trimming shortened V by 0 bases and J by 0 bases, and 6 bases separated the two germline ends. Germline V gene lookup returns CDR1 MGHRA and CDR2 YSYEKL. This CDR3 has 15 amino acids. CDR3 bases: TGCGCCAGCAGCCAAGAAGGGGATAGCAATCAGCCCCAGCATTTT. Translated: CASSQEGDSNQPQHF.

The V and J genes are TRBV30 and TRBJ2-1; a weak D match, TRBD2 (6 bases). This CDR3 region has 13 residues. Germline values: CDR1 GTSNPN, CDR2 SVGIG (reference sequence). The V end lost 2 bases, the J end lost 3 bases, and 8 bases lay between the germline ends. CDR3 region: CAWSRESYNEQFF. The CDR3 nucleotides read TGTGCCTGGAGTCGGGAGAGCTACAATGAGCAGTTCTTC.

This sequence joins TRBV11-3 and TRBJ2-1; the D gene is possibly TRBD2 (5 bases). Germline V gene data show CDR1 as SGHNT and CDR2 as YENEEA. This CDR3 has 16 residues. With 0 bases removed from V and 4 bases from J, the gap between germline ends came to 13 bases. CDR3 sequence: CASSLDSSGVYNEQFF. The CDR3 nucleotides are TGTGCCAGCAGCTTAGATTCCTCCGGGGTATACAATGAGCAGTTCTTC.

V usage is TRBV30 and J usage is TRBJ2-1; a possible D gene is TRBD2 (6 bases). Trimming pared 1 base from V and 12 bases from J, leaving 10 bases between. Germline V gives CDR1 GTSNPN, CDR2 SVGIG (reference sequence). The CDR3 is made up of 11 amino acids. CDR3 in DNA: TGTGCCTGGAGTGGCGGGGTGGGGCAGTTCTTC. It is translated as CAWSGGVGQFF.

This chain joins TRBV12-5 and TRBJ1-2, with D maybe TRBD1 (5 bases). Germline CDR1 LGHNT, CDR2 FRNRAP. This CDR3 spans 12 amino acids. Trimming removed 5 bases at V and 7 bases at J, with 11 bases between. As DNA, the CDR3 is TGTGCTAGTGGTGAGATAAGGGGTGGCTACACCTTC. Its translation: CASGEIRGGYTF.

The chain is built from TRBV18 and TRBJ2-7, with 7 positions matching TRBD1. Germline trimming cut 6 bases from V and 5 bases from J; bases unmatched to any gene: 4. This CDR3 has 12 residues. CDR1 and CDR2 (germline): KGHSH, LQKENI. The CDR3 sequence: CASSKGANEQYF. The CDR3 nucleotides read TGTGCCAGCTCGAAGGGGGCCAACGAGCAGTACTTC.

This chain uses TRBV28 with TRBJ1-2, with a weak D call TRBD1 (6 bases). CDR1 MDHEN and CDR2 SYDVKM come from the germline V gene. V was cut by 8 bases and J by 2 bases, with 9 bases left in between. The CDR3 spans 12 residues. CDR3 sequence reads: CASRQANYGYTF. CDR3 nucleotides: TGTGCCAGCCGACAGGCAAACTATGGCTACACCTTC.

With regard to this clone: The sample contains more than one DNA sequence encoding this CDR3. V and J are TRBV15 and TRBJ1-1, with 8 bases matching TRBD1. Looked up from germline, CDR1 is LNHNV and CDR2 is YYDKDF (reference sequence). This CDR3 spans 13 amino acids. Losses at the gene ends were 2 bases for V and 5 bases for J; bases not matched to a gene: 1. CDR3 residues: CATSRNRGTEAFF. The CDR3 nucleotides are TGTGCCACCAGCAGAAACAGGGGGACTGAAGCTTTCTTT.

The chain recombines TRBV19 with TRBJ2-7; 11 bases map to TRBD2. CDR3 length equals 13 residues. The germline CDR1 and CDR2 sequences are LNHDA and SQIVND (reference sequence). The V segment lost 7 bases and the J segment 4 bases; nucleotides outside the gene matches: 3. DNA for the CDR3: TGTGCCAGTAAGACTAGCGGGACGTACGAGCAGTACTTC. Protein: CASKTSGTYEQYF.

The CDR3 is CASSNRGRTTEAFF. The CDR3 DNA sequence: TGTGCCAGCAGCAACAGGGGGCGCACCACTGAAGCTTTCTTT. The chain is built from TRBV7-8 and TRBJ1-1; 9 nucleotides line up with TRBD1. Germline V gene sequence: CDR1 SGHVS, CDR2 FQNEAQ. The length of the CDR3 is 14 residues. V gave up 5 bases and J gave up 4 bases; unmatched junction bases: 5.

DNA for the CDR3: TGTGCCAGCAGCTTAGGACTGGCTAAAGCAGATACGCAGTATTTT. This translates into CASSLGLAKADTQYF. The chain links TRBV7-2 to TRBJ2-3; D is ambiguous. Between the trimmed V and J ends, which lost 1 base and 4 bases, there was a span of 12 bases. Germline V gene lookup returns CDR1 SGHTA and CDR2 FQGNSA. The CDR3 is 15 amino acids.

The chain couples TRBV12-5 to TRBJ2-1; 12 bases match TRBD1. V gave up 4 bases and J gave up 0 bases; unmatched junction bases: 13. The CDR3 is made up of 20 amino acids. Germline CDR1 is LGHNT and CDR2 is FRNRAP. CDR3 loop: CASGSVGTGGAFTSYNEQFF. The CDR3 nucleotides read TGTGCTAGTGGTTCCGTTGGGACAGGGGGCGCGTTTACCTCCTACAATGAGCAGTTCTTC.

The CDR3 protein is CASSDLRLETQYF. For the CDR3, the DNA is TGTGCCAGCAGTGACTTGCGACTAGAGACCCAGTACTTC. The chain uses TRBV2 and TRBJ2-5; D call uncertain. Trimming left V 3 bases short and J 4 bases short, with 9 bases between. CDR3 length: 13 amino acids. Germline CDR1 SNHLY, CDR2 FYNNEI.

This clone showed up just once. V is TRBV6-1 and J is TRBJ2-5; 9 bases line up with TRBD1. The J call may be faulty, since TRBJ2-7 better matches the DNA end. The CDR3 contains 13 residues. CDR1 is MNHNS, CDR2 SASEGT, per germline. The CDR3: CASRTGGPYEQYF. In DNA, the CDR3 is TGTGCCAGCAGGACAGGGGGTCCCTACGAGCAGTACTTC.

This clone has more than one count but fewer than ten. The chain links TRBV7-2 to TRBJ2-7; 8 bases match TRBD2. V trimming: 4 bases; J trimming: 2 bases; junction bases outside the gene matches: 7. Germline assignment: CDR1 SGHTA and CDR2 FQGNSA. The CDR3 spans 15 residues. CDR3 sequence reads: CASSSPHGGAYEQYF. The CDR3, as DNA: TGTGCCAGCAGCTCCCCTCACGGGGGGGCCTACGAGCAGTACTTC.

This chain uses TRBV10-2 with TRBJ1-5; D possibly corresponds to TRBD1 (6 bases). The CDR3 is made up of 16 amino acids. Between the trimmed V and J ends, which lost 1 base and 0 bases, there was a span of 10 bases. The germline gives CDR1 WSHSY, CDR2 SAAADI. CDR3: CASSEWDISSNQPQHF. CDR3 nucleotide sequence: TGCGCCAGCAGTGAGTGGGACATCTCTAGCAATCAGCCCCAGCATTTT.

This clone was detected only a few times. V gene TRBV6-1 combines with J gene TRBJ2-7, with TRBD1 matching 8 bases. This CDR3 has 14 amino acids. Trimming cost V 6 bases and J 1 base; bases outside gene matches: 5. Germline CDR1 and CDR2: MNHNS and SASEGT. CDR3 in amino acids: CASRRQGASYEQYF. The CDR3 DNA reads as TGTGCCAGCAGGAGGCAGGGGGCTTCCTACGAGCAGTACTTC.

The chain couples TRBV27 to TRBJ2-5, with 13 bases matching TRBD2. This CDR3 has 15 amino acids. CDR1 and CDR2 (germline): MNHEY, SMNVEV (reference sequence). V lost 6 bases and J lost 5; bases outside the gene matches: 6. CDR3 coding DNA: TGTGCCAGCAGCAGGGGACTAGCGGGGCGGGAGACCCAGTACTTC. This translates into CASSRGLAGRETQYF.

This rearrangement joins TRBV28 to TRBJ1-1; 7 bases fit TRBD1. Trimming removed 5 bases from V and 1 base from J; junction bases left unmatched: 7. Germline loops: CDR1 MDHEN, CDR2 SYDVKM. This CDR3 region has 15 residues. The CDR3 coding sequence is TGTGCCAGCAGTCTTAGACAGGGTAGGAACACTGAAGCTTTCTTT. This codes for CASSLRQGRNTEAFF.

This chain joins TRBV7-8 and TRBJ1-1; 10 bases line up with TRBD1. The junction had 8 bases not matched to a gene; V was cut back by 5 bases and J by 5 bases. CDR3 length equals 15 residues. In germline, CDR1 is SGHVS, CDR2 FQNEAQ. The CDR3 DNA follows: TGTGCCAGCAGCCACAGGACAGGGGGTATTACTGAAGCTTTCTTT. Protein sequence: CASSHRTGGITEAFF.

As concerns this clone: Additional DNA sequences in this sample encode the identical CDR3. V usage is TRBV27 and J usage is TRBJ1-4; D uncertain. The CDR3 loop spans 13 amino acids. Trimming shortened V by 5 bases and J by 4 bases, and 8 bases separated the two germline ends. The germline V gene encodes CDR1 MNHEY and CDR2 SMNVEV (reference sequence). CDR3 in amino acids: CASSPGSNEKLFF. DNA of the CDR3: TGTGCCAGCAGTCCAGGTAGTAATGAAAAACTGTTTTTT. The full variable domain, in which reference TRBV27 and TRBJ1-4 provide the parts outside the CDR3, is EAQVTQNPRYLITVTGKKLTVTCSQNMNHEYMSWYRQDPGLGLRQIYYSMNVEVTDKGDVPEGYKVSRKEKRNFPLILESPSPNQTSLYFCASSPGSNEKLFFGSGTQLSVL.

V and J are TRBV19 and TRBJ1-5; tentatively, D is TRBD1 (5 bases). Germline V gene data show CDR1 as LNHDA and CDR2 as SQIVND (reference sequence). Trimming stripped 6 bases from V and 2 bases from J, with 11 bases between. This CDR3 has 14 residues. This CDR3 is CASSPGGGNQPQHF. The CDR3 nucleotides are TGTGCCAGTAGCCCGGGGGGGGGCAATCAGCCCCAGCATTTT.

The chain joins TRBV4-3 to TRBJ2-6, with D perhaps TRBD1 (6 bases). The CDR3 has 17 amino acids. The germline gives CDR1 LGHNA, CDR2 YSLEER. Trimming removed 6 bases from V and 2 bases from J, with 17 bases in between. The CDR3 is CASSPREQGAGANVLTF. CDR3 DNA sequence: TGCGCCAGCAGTCCACGGGAACAGGGAGCTGGGGCCAACGTCCTGACTTTC.